This passage covers 27 T cell receptor beta chains from one sample sequenced in a study of shared clonotypes between healthy human individuals. TCRdb's table, derived via immunoSEQ multiplex PCR, lists solely in-frame clones and lacks some. There are some 580,000 clones in the sample; roughly 98% occur only once, and more than 0.3% lies in the top ten. Naive-designated CD8 cells lacked CD45RO, were positively enriched for CCR7, and omitted terminally differentiated effector memory CD45RA+ cells. The source material was naive CD8+ T cells sorted from blood. The source of these receptors is a man aged 25 to 40 in good health.

This clone appeared once. The chain uses TRBV29-1 and TRBJ1-1, with unresolved D. This CDR3 comprises 11 residues. Trimming removed 2 bases from V and 7 bases from J, with 8 bases in between. Germline V gene sequence: CDR1 SQVTM, CDR2 ANQGSEA. CDR3: CSVELTLEAFF. For the CDR3, the DNA is TGCAGCGTTGAATTGACTCTTGAAGCTTTCTTT.

V is TRBV11-2 and J is TRBJ2-1, with D maybe TRBD1 (6 bases). Trimming removed 1 base at V and 8 bases at J, with 15 bases between. This CDR3 spans 15 amino acids. Germline CDR1 SGHAT, CDR2 FQNNGV. CDR3 protein: CASSLVGGLGHEQFF. CDR3 in DNA: TGTGCCAGCAGCTTAGTAGGGGGATTAGGACATGAGCAGTTCTTC.

The V call is TRBV4-1, the J call TRBJ2-7; no reliable D call. CDR3 length: 12 amino acids. Trimming took off 2 bases at V and 7 bases at J, with 9 bases between the two ends. In germline, CDR1 is MGHRA, CDR2 YSYEKL. For the CDR3, the DNA is TGCGCCAGCAGCCAACTCGGCAGGGAGCAGTACTTC. This codes for CASSQLGREQYF.

The chain links TRBV7-9 to TRBJ1-3; D gene ambiguous. The CDR3 is made up of 15 amino acids. V lost 7 bases and J lost 2, with 15 bases in between. CDR1 and CDR2 (germline): SEHNR, FQNEAQ (reference sequence). The CDR3 loop is CASNSNLSPGNTIYF. Here the CDR3 DNA reads TGTGCCAGCAATAGTAACCTGTCGCCTGGAAACACCATATATTTT.

Only one count was recorded for this clone. This chain joins TRBV9 and TRBJ1-1; D remains ambiguous. This CDR3 is 17 amino acids long. Between the trimmed V and J ends, which lost 4 bases and 1 base, there was a span of 20 bases. Germline lookup yields CDR1 SGDLS and CDR2 YYNGEE. CDR3 nucleotide sequence: TGTGCCAGCAGCCAACGGCAGACGGGCCCGCAGAACACTGAAGCTTTCTTT. Amino acids: CASSQRQTGPQNTEAFF. Filled out from reference TRBV9 and TRBJ1-1, the complete variable domain reads DSGVTQTPKHLITATGQRVTLRCSPRSGDLSVYWYQQSLDQGLQFLIQYYNGEERAKGNILERFSAQQFPDLHSELNLSSLELGDSALYFCASSQRQTGPQNTEAFFGQGTRLTVV.

This rearrangement joins TRBV18 to TRBJ1-3; D not resolved. Trimming took 2 bases from V and 1 from J, leaving 3 bases between them. The CDR3 length is 13 residues. Germline V CDR1 and CDR2: KGHSH, LQKENI. The CDR3 sequence: CASSPGSGNTIYF. The CDR3 nucleotides read TGTGCCAGCTCACCAGGGTCTGGAAACACCATATATTTT.

The V call is TRBV18, the J call TRBJ2-2; D is ambiguous. The CDR3 spans 15 residues. The germline V gene has CDR1 KGHSH and CDR2 LQKENI. Trimming took off 5 bases at V and 0 bases at J, with 10 bases between the two ends. In nucleotides, the CDR3 is TGTGCCAGCTCAGGAGACTTGACGAACACCGGGGAGCTGTTTTTT. The encoded protein is CASSGDLTNTGELFF.

This sequence joins TRBV12-5 and TRBJ2-3; 10 nucleotides agree with TRBD2. Germline CDR1 and CDR2: LGHNT and FRNRAP. CDR3 size: 19 residues. V shed 2 bases, J shed 4 bases, and the junction held 15 bases outside the gene matches. CDR3: CASGLSHPGLAPLADTQYF. CDR3 nucleotide sequence: TGTGCTAGTGGTTTGTCCCACCCGGGACTAGCGCCCCTGGCAGATACGCAGTATTTT.

V and J are TRBV13 and TRBJ2-2; D remains ambiguous. There are 15 residues in the CDR3. The V gene lost 4 bases and the J gene lost 2 bases, with 11 bases spanning the gap. CDR1 PRHDT and CDR2 FYEKMQ come from the germline V gene (reference sequence). The CDR3 coding sequence is TGTGCCAGCAGCTCGGAATTGGGAAACACCGGGGAGCTGTTTTTT. It specifies CASSSELGNTGELFF.

This clone was seen more than once but under ten times. The genes are TRBV29-1 and TRBJ2-7, with TRBD2 identical over 9 bases. The CDR3 totals 13 residues. Trimming removed 5 bases from V and 2 bases from J; junction bases left unmatched: 4. Germline V gene data show CDR1 as SQVTM and CDR2 as ANQGSEA. CDR3: CSVLAGVAYEQYF. The CDR3, as DNA: TGCAGCGTTTTAGCGGGAGTAGCCTACGAGCAGTACTTC.

The V call is TRBV5-8, the J call TRBJ2-5; either TRBD1 or TRBD2 may supply D (5 bases each). Per the germline V gene, CDR1 is SGHTS and CDR2 is YDEGEE. V lost 4 bases to trimming and J lost 1 base, with 17 bases between them. The CDR3 length is 16 residues. The CDR3 reads CASSPTGTGPQETQYF. As DNA, the CDR3 is TGTGCCAGCAGCCCCACCGGGACCGGCCCCCAAGAGACCCAGTACTTC.

The J gene is TRBJ2-1, the V gene TRBV6-6, with 7 bases fitting TRBD2. The V segment lost 6 bases and the J segment 7 bases; nucleotides outside the gene matches: 12. Germline V lookup: CDR1 MNHNY, CDR2 SVGAGI (reference sequence). The CDR3 length is 15 residues. The CDR3 nucleotides read TGTGCCAGCAGGGGGGTCGAGCGGGAAACTAATGAGCAGTTCTTC. Translating gives CASRGVERETNEQFF.

CDR3 nucleotides: TGCAGCGTTGAAGAGTTCTCGGACAATGAGCAGTTCTTC. Translation gives CSVEEFSDNEQFF. The chain has TRBV29-1 and TRBJ2-1, with D unclear. Looked up from germline, CDR1 is SQVTM and CDR2 is ANQGSEA. Between the trimmed V and J ends, which lost 0 bases and 5 bases, there was a span of 8 bases. The CDR3 covers 13 residues.

The rearrangement links TRBV10-3 to TRBJ2-3; 12 nucleotides match TRBD2. The CDR3 totals 16 residues. V dropped 0 bases and J dropped 5; count of bases not matched to a gene: 3. CDR1 and CDR2 from the germline V gene are ENHRY and SYGVKD. The CDR3 nucleotides read TGTGCCATCAGTGAGTCGGCTAGCGGGAGGGGAGATACGCAGTATTTT. Translation gives CAISESASGRGDTQYF.

The gene calls are TRBV2 and TRBJ1-2; 9 bases are shared with TRBD1. V lost 9 bases and J lost 5; bases outside the gene matches: 10. Germline V gene data show CDR1 as SNHLY and CDR2 as FYNNEI. The CDR3 is made up of 14 amino acids. CDR3 coding DNA: TGTGCCAGACGCTCCCGGGACAGGGATTATGGCTACACCTTC. Translation gives CARRSRDRDYGYTF.

This sequence joins TRBV29-1 and TRBJ2-7; D is ambiguous. This CDR3 comprises 13 residues. V was trimmed by 5 bases and J by 0 bases, leaving 11 bases between them. Germline V gene sequence: CDR1 SQVTM, CDR2 ANQGSEA. CDR3 sequence (DNA): TGCAGCGTTACCACGTCGAACTCCTACGAGCAGTACTTC. Translated: CSVTTSNSYEQYF.

The chain employs TRBV5-4 and TRBJ2-5, with 8 bases that match TRBD2. The CDR3 covers 15 residues. Germline V CDR1 and CDR2: SGHNT, YYREEE (reference sequence). Germline trimming cut 4 bases from V and 1 base from J; bases unmatched to any gene: 6. Here the CDR3 reads CASSLALAGQETQYF. The CDR3 coding sequence is TGTGCCAGCAGCCTGGCCCTAGCGGGCCAAGAGACCCAGTACTTC.

The rearrangement joins TRBV14 to TRBJ2-2; D gene uncertain. Germline CDR1 and CDR2: SGHDN and FVKESK. Trimming pared 7 bases from V and 4 bases from J, leaving 19 bases between. The CDR3 length is 16 residues. The CDR3 DNA is TGTGCCAGCAAGTCGTCGGCGGAACCCCCCACCGGGGAGCTGTTTTTT. As protein: CASKSSAEPPTGELFF.

V and J are TRBV7-9 and TRBJ1-2, with 9 bases fitting TRBD1. The CDR3 has 17 residues. Germline-derived CDR1 and CDR2 are SEHNR and FQNEAQ (reference sequence). The V and J ends lost 4 bases and 5 bases, in that order; junction bases with no gene match: 14. The CDR3 DNA reads TGTGCCAGCAGCTCGACCGTACAGGGGGCGAGGTCTTATGGCTACACCTTC. Protein: CASSSTVQGARSYGYTF. Combining the CDR3 with reference TRBV7-9 and TRBJ1-2 gives the whole variable domain DTGVSQNPRHKITKRGQNVTFRCDPISEHNRLYWYRQTLGQGPEFLTYFQNEAQLEKSRLLSDRFSAERPKGSFSTLEIQRTEQGDSAMYLCASSSTVQGARSYGYTFGSGTRLTVV.

This chain uses TRBV7-9 with TRBJ2-7; D is unclear. The CDR3 consists of 13 residues. Trimming shortened V by 5 bases and J by 5 bases, and 13 bases separated the two germline ends. Germline CDR1 SEHNR, CDR2 FQNEAQ (reference sequence). CDR3 bases: TGTGCCAGCAGCCCTAGGGCTTGGGACGAGCAGTACTTC. Translating it yields CASSPRAWDEQYF.

This chain links TRBV7-9 with TRBJ1-1; 7 bases are a match to TRBD1. CDR3 length: 14 residues. The germline gives CDR1 SEHNR, CDR2 FQNEAQ (reference sequence). Trimming took 4 bases from V and 1 from J; bases not matched to a gene: 3. The CDR3 spells CASSSGQSNTEAFF. The DNA for the CDR3 is TGTGCCAGCAGCTCGGGACAGTCGAACACTGAAGCTTTCTTT.

The chain is built from TRBV12-5 and TRBJ1-5; D is uncertain. Deletions cut 6 bases from V and 4 bases from J, with 4 bases between. Germline lookup yields CDR1 LGHNT and CDR2 FRNRAP. The CDR3 spans 11 residues. CDR3 nucleotides: TGTGCTAGTGGCCAGAATCAGCCCCAGCATTTT. It specifies CASGQNQPQHF.

V gene TRBV10-3 combines with J gene TRBJ2-1, with D tentatively TRBD1 or TRBD2 (5 bases each). Germline CDR1 is ENHRY and CDR2 is SYGVKD. V dropped 5 bases and J dropped 8 bases, with 16 bases sitting between them. The CDR3 length is 14 residues. CDR3 in amino acids: CAISLGRPSDEQFF. The CDR3 bases are TGTGCCATCAGTTTGGGACGGCCTTCGGATGAGCAGTTCTTC.

This chain joins TRBV4-1 and TRBJ2-7, with TRBD2 identical over 8 bases. V gave up 3 bases and J gave up 5 bases; unmatched junction bases: 9. CDR1 is MGHRA and CDR2 is YSYEKL in the germline V gene. The CDR3 is made up of 15 amino acids. The CDR3 reads CASSQSGSPGHEQYF. CDR3 in DNA: TGCGCCAGCAGCCAGAGCGGGAGCCCCGGGCACGAGCAGTACTTC.

The chain combines TRBV6-6 with TRBJ1-4; 7 bases line up with TRBD1. This CDR3 region has 13 residues. V trimming: 8 bases; J trimming: 2 bases; junction bases outside the gene matches: 2. In germline, CDR1 is MNHNY, CDR2 SVGAGI (reference sequence). The CDR3 here is CASLTGTNEKLFF. CDR3 bases: TGTGCCAGCCTGACAGGGACTAATGAAAAACTGTTTTTT.

The chain combines TRBV7-9 with TRBJ1-4, with D maybe TRBD1 (5 bases). CDR1 and CDR2 from the germline V gene are SEHNR and FQNEAQ (reference sequence). Trimming left V 5 bases short and J 6 bases short, with 13 bases between. The CDR3 is made up of 14 amino acids. This chain's CDR3 is CASSRGGSYEKLFF. DNA for the CDR3: TGTGCCAGCAGCCGTGGGGGTAGTTATGAAAAACTGTTTTTT.

The CDR3 sequence: CASSQRTGDVSVMNTEAFF. Here the CDR3 DNA reads TGTGCCAGCAGCCAACGGACAGGGGACGTGTCGGTTATGAACACTGAAGCTTTCTTT. The chain is built from TRBV14 and TRBJ1-1; 9 bases are a match to TRBD1. This CDR3 contains 19 residues. Germline V gene data show CDR1 as SGHDN and CDR2 as FVKESK. Trimming removed 2 bases from V and 0 bases from J; junction bases left unmatched: 13.